The clone carrying this T cell receptor (beta chain) was seen many times. These data come from a study of T cells in Graves' hyperthyroidism and ophthalmopathy. Overall study: It was at initial diagnosis, before any treatment, that peripheral blood was collected.

The hyperthyroidism was newly diagnosed and had lasted under 2 months; the patients were aged 18 to 65. Clinical symptoms, serum thyroxine, TRAb, thyroid ultrasound and orbital computed tomography established diagnosis. CDR1 and CDR2 (germline): MNHEY, SMNVEV (reference sequence). Germline trimming cut 2 bases from V and 6 bases from J; bases unmatched to any gene: 6. The CDR3 sequence is 14 residues long. Authors of the study amplified TCR beta CDR3 regions from RNA transcripts. When the TCR CDR3 underwent first-round RT-PCR, the HTBI primer set was used. TCRdb reprocessed the multiplex PCR reads with MiXCR, giving one entry per CDR3 protein. The top ten clones hold roughly 5.7% of a sample with 550,000 to 650,000 distinct CDR3 sequences, around 14% of them seen once.

The clonotype comes from a woman aged 25 to 45 with Graves' hyperthyroidism that later progressed to Graves' ophthalmopathy. This sequence joins TRBV27 and TRBJ1-2, with 7 bases aligning to TRBD1. The sequencing sample was made of blood. The CDR3 spells CASSLNQGEDGYTF. CDR3 DNA: TGTGCCAGCAGTTTAAATCAGGGGGAAGATGGCTACACCTTC.